A selection of T cell receptor beta chains follows, all from one sample in a study of identical twins. TCRdb called the 5' RACE reads again in MiXCR, with one record for every CDR3 protein. The top ten clones hold 1.5% to 2% of a sample with nearly 900,000 distinct CDR3 sequences, over 9% of them seen once. The same data also went into a second study, on yellow fever vaccine responses in identical twins.

The sample was PBMCs. These receptors came from a woman between 18 and 29 years old in good health. The CDR3 runs from the conserved cysteine through the conserved F or W. A D gene is named only where the DNA matches it firmly. Clone size is given for some rows only: seen once, a few or many times, or a class if the clone is expanded.

J: TRBJ2-7; V: TRBV10-3; D: TRBD2; size: NA; DNA: TGTGCCATCAGGGGTGGTCGACTAGCGCCGACCTACGAGCAGTACTTC; CDR3: CAIRGGRLAPTYEQYF
J: TRBJ2-2; V: TRBV15; D: NA; size: NA; DNA: TGTGCCACCAGCCGGGCAGGGGATAACACCGGGGAGCTGTTTTTT; CDR3: CATSRAGDNTGELFF
J: TRBJ1-1; V: TRBV6-1; D: NA; size: few; DNA: TGTGCCAGCAGCGTACAGGTGGGAGGGAACACTGAAGCTTTCTTT; CDR3: CASSVQVGGNTEAFF
J: TRBJ1-2; V: TRBV20-1; D: NA; size: NA; DNA: TGCAGTGGTAACCGCGTCGACTATGGCTACACCTTC; CDR3: CSGNRVDYGYTF
J: TRBJ2-1; V: TRBV27; D: NA; size: NA; DNA: TGTGTCAGCAGTGGGACGACCCCAAGCTCCTACAATGAGCAGTTCTTC; CDR3: CVSSGTTPSSYNEQFF
J: TRBJ1-1; V: TRBV10-2; D: NA; size: many; DNA: TGCGCCAGTCGTAGGATGAACACTGAAGCTTTCTTT; CDR3: CASRRMNTEAFF
J: TRBJ2-5; V: TRBV6-1; D: NA; size: NA; DNA: TGTGCCAGCGGGAGGACTTTGGGCCAAGAGACCCAGTACTTC; CDR3: CASGRTLGQETQYF
J: TRBJ1-1; V: TRBV10-3; D: NA; size: many; DNA: TGTGCCATCAGTGAAGGGGGGCGTACTGAAGCTTTCTTT; CDR3: CAISEGGRTEAFF
J: TRBJ1-2; V: TRBV3-1; D: NA; size: NA; DNA: TGTGCCAGCAGCCTGACAGATCCCTATGGCTACACCTTC; CDR3: CASSLTDPYGYTF
J: TRBJ2-1; V: TRBV20-1; D: TRBD2; size: few; DNA: TGCAGTGCTAGAGATAAGCCGAGACTAGCTTACAATGAGCAGTTCTTC; CDR3: CSARDKPRLAYNEQFF
J: TRBJ2-5; V: TRBV4-1; D: TRBD2; size: few; DNA: TGCGCCAGCAGCTCATTGTCTAGCGGGGGGGCTCGGGAGACCCAGTACTTC; CDR3: CASSSLSSGGARETQYF
J: TRBJ1-4; V: TRBV2; D: NA; size: once; DNA: TGTGCCAGCAGTGGCAAGGGGATAAGAGAAAAACTGTTTTTT; CDR3: CASSGKGIREKLFF
J: TRBJ1-5; V: TRBV12-3/TRBV12-4; D: NA; size: NA; DNA: TGTGCCAGCAGTGCCCGGGACAATAATCAGCCCCAGCATTTT; CDR3: CASSARDNNQPQHF
J: TRBJ2-3; V: TRBV12-3/TRBV12-4; D: NA; size: few; DNA: TGTGCCAGCAGTCCTCGTGGGGGGTCGGGTCGCACAGATACGCAGTATTTT; CDR3: CASSPRGGSGRTDTQYF
J: TRBJ2-5; V: TRBV5-4; D: TRBD1; size: many; DNA: TGTGCCAGCAGCTTTGGACAGGAAGAGACCCAGTACTTC; CDR3: CASSFGQEETQYF
J: TRBJ2-1; V: TRBV2; D: NA; size: few; DNA: TGTGCCAGCATTGTGCGGTCCTCCTACAATGAGCAGTTCTTC; CDR3: CASIVRSSYNEQFF
J: TRBJ2-7; V: TRBV7-9; D: NA; size: few; DNA: TGTGCCAGCAGCTGGGGGCCTAGCCAAACTTACGAGCAGTACTTC; CDR3: CASSWGPSQTYEQYF
J: TRBJ2-3; V: TRBV3-1; D: TRBD1; size: NA; DNA: TGTGCCAGCAGCCATCTAGCCTTTTCCCGGGACAGGGGTGCCACAGATACGCAGTATTTT; CDR3: CASSHLAFSRDRGATDTQYF
J: TRBJ2-2; V: TRBV28; D: NA; size: NA; DNA: TGTGCCAGCAGTTTATTCGGGGGAGCGCAGACCGGGGAGCTGTTTTTT; CDR3: CASSLFGGAQTGELFF
J: TRBJ2-1; V: TRBV7-6; D: NA; size: NA; DNA: TGTGCCAGCAGCTTAGAGGCGAACTACAATGAGCAGTTCTTC; CDR3: CASSLEANYNEQFF
J: TRBJ2-3; V: TRBV10-3; D: NA; size: NA; DNA: TGTGCCATCAGTGACCCGGTAGGAGCCAGCTATTTT; CDR3: CAISDPVGASYF
J: TRBJ2-1; V: TRBV12-3/TRBV12-4; D: NA; size: NA; DNA: TGTGCCAGCAGTTCTGACTCGGTACGATACAATGAGCAGTTCTTC; CDR3: CASSSDSVRYNEQFF
J: TRBJ2-1; V: TRBV5-6; D: NA; size: few; DNA: TGTGCCAGCAGCTTTTCGGTAAGGGAGCAGTTCTTC; CDR3: CASSFSVREQFF
J: TRBJ2-5; V: TRBV11-3; D: NA; size: NA; DNA: TGTGCCAGCAGCGCTGCTGGCGGAGTCCAGGGTGAGACCCAGTACTTC; CDR3: CASSAAGGVQGETQYF
J: TRBJ2-1; V: TRBV6-4; D: NA; size: NA; DNA: TGTGCCAGCAGTGACTCGGACTTCAATGAGCAGTTCTTC; CDR3: CASSDSDFNEQFF
J: TRBJ1-6; V: TRBV6-2/TRBV6-3; D: NA; size: NA; DNA: TGTGCCAGCGCCGACAGAGGTTCACCCCTCCACTTT; CDR3: CASADRGSPLHF
J: TRBJ1-6; V: TRBV2; D: NA; size: NA; DNA: TGTGCCAGCAGTGACCGAGGGACTTCGAATTCACCCCTCCACTTT; CDR3: CASSDRGTSNSPLHF
J: TRBJ2-1; V: TRBV6-5; D: TRBD2; size: few; DNA: TGTGCCAGCAGTTTAGCGGGGGGCCGGGGAAATGAGCAGTTCTTC; CDR3: CASSLAGGRGNEQFF
J: TRBJ2-2; V: TRBV6-2/TRBV6-3; D: NA; size: few; DNA: TGTGCCAGCACCTATTCCACCGGGGAGCTGTTTTTT; CDR3: CASTYSTGELFF
J: TRBJ1-5; V: TRBV9; D: NA; size: NA; DNA: TGTGCCAGCAGCGTAGGGCCGACTGGGGGTTGGGATCAGCCCCAGCATTTT; CDR3: CASSVGPTGGWDQPQHF
J: TRBJ2-5; V: TRBV6-2/TRBV6-3; D: NA; size: NA; DNA: TGTGCCAGCAGTTACTCGCTGCGGCAGGCGGGGGAGACCCAGTACTTC; CDR3: CASSYSLRQAGETQYF
J: TRBJ2-1; V: TRBV6-1; D: NA; size: few; DNA: TGTGCCAGCAGGAGGACAGCAACCTACAATGAGCAGTTCTTC; CDR3: CASRRTATYNEQFF
J: TRBJ2-1; V: TRBV29-1; D: NA; size: few; DNA: TGCAGCGCCAGTCTAGGAGCCCCCCCCTCCTACAATGAGCAGTTCTTC; CDR3: CSASLGAPPSYNEQFF
J: TRBJ2-1; V: TRBV10-2; D: NA; size: NA; DNA: TGCGCCAGCAGTGAGTTTATTGGAGAGCAGTTCTTC; CDR3: CASSEFIGEQFF
J: TRBJ1-1; V: TRBV15; D: NA; size: NA; DNA: TGTGCCACCAGGGTTGACACTGAAGCTTTCTTT; CDR3: CATRVDTEAFF
J: TRBJ2-7; V: TRBV3-1; D: NA; size: NA; DNA: TGTGCCAGCAGCCAAATTACTGCCGACGAGCAGTACTTC; CDR3: CASSQITADEQYF
J: TRBJ2-5; V: TRBV27; D: NA; size: few; DNA: TGTGCCAGCAGTTTATACGGGACCCAGTACTTC; CDR3: CASSLYGTQYF
J: TRBJ2-2; V: TRBV12-3/TRBV12-4; D: NA; size: NA; DNA: TGTGCCAGCACGAACCCGGACACTTCTCCCACCGGGGAGCTGTTTTTT; CDR3: CASTNPDTSPTGELFF
J: TRBJ1-5; V: TRBV7-9; D: NA; size: few; DNA: TGTGCCAGCAGCCCCTCGGAGGCCGGGGCCCAGCATTTT; CDR3: CASSPSEAGAQHF
J: TRBJ2-5; V: TRBV5-1; D: NA; size: once; DNA: TGCGCCAGCAGCTTGGCGGGGCAGGGTTTTGGGCTACAAGAGACCCAGTACTTC; CDR3: CASSLAGQGFGLQETQYF
J: TRBJ2-1; V: TRBV19; D: NA; size: NA; DNA: TGTGCCAGTAGTACGCTCCTTTCACTAAGCAATGAGCAGTTCTTC; CDR3: CASSTLLSLSNEQFF
J: TRBJ2-1; V: TRBV15; D: NA; size: NA; DNA: TGTGCCACCAGCGGAGGAAACGGTGCGGGGCTGAATGAGCAGTTCTTC; CDR3: CATSGGNGAGLNEQFF
J: TRBJ1-6; V: TRBV29-1; D: NA; size: many; DNA: TGCAGCGTAAGGGAGGGATATAATTCACCCCTCCACTTT; CDR3: CSVREGYNSPLHF
J: TRBJ2-3; V: TRBV12-3/TRBV12-4; D: NA; size: few; DNA: TGTGCCAGCATACAGGGATTAGCCACAGATACGCAGTATTTT; CDR3: CASIQGLATDTQYF
J: TRBJ2-1; V: TRBV2; D: TRBD1; size: NA; DNA: TGTGCCAGCGAAGTACCGGGACAGGGGGTCAGTGAGCAGTTCTTC; CDR3: CASEVPGQGVSEQFF
J: TRBJ2-3; V: TRBV20-1; D: NA; size: few; DNA: TGCAGTGCTAAAACAGGGACCACAGATACGCAGTATTTT; CDR3: CSAKTGTTDTQYF
J: TRBJ2-1; V: TRBV2; D: TRBD1; size: many; DNA: TGTGCCAGCAGTAGCTTCGGGACAGGGGGCCAGGGGGAGCAGTTCTTC; CDR3: CASSSFGTGGQGEQFF
J: TRBJ2-7; V: TRBV6-2/TRBV6-3; D: NA; size: NA; DNA: TGTGCCAGCAGTTTACTAGCTCCTCTAACCTACGAGCAGTACTTC; CDR3: CASSLLAPLTYEQYF
J: TRBJ2-2; V: TRBV11-2; D: TRBD1; size: NA; DNA: TGTGCCAGCAGCCTACAGGGGTTGGTCACCGGGGAGCTGTTTTTT; CDR3: CASSLQGLVTGELFF